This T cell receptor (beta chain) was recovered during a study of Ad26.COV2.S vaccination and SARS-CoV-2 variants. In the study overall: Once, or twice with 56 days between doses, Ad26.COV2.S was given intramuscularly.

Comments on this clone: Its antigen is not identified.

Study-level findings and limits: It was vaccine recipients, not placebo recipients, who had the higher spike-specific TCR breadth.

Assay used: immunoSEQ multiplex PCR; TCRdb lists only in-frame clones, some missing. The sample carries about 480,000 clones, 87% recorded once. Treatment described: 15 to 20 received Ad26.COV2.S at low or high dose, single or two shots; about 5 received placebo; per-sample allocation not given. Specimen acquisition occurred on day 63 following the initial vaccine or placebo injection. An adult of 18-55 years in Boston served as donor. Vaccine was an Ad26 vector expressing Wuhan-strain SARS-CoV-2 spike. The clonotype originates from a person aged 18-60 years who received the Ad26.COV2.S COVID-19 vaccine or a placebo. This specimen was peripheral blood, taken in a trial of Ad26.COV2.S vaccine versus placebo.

As DNA, the CDR3 is TGTGCCAGCAGCGTAGGGTCATTCGTCACCGGGGAGCTGTTTTTT. Protein: CASSVGSFVTGELFF. The V and J genes are TRBV9 and TRBJ2-2, with D unresolved. The germline CDR1 and CDR2 sequences are SGDLS and YYNGEE. The CDR3 is made up of 15 amino acids. V was clipped by 0 bases and J by 4 bases, with 10 bases between them.